Presented here are 9 T cell receptor beta chains from one specimen sequenced in a study of blood T cells in healthy people across ages. Sample-barcoded 5' priming and a J-beta primer mix drove a second PCR of roughly 6 to 12 cycles. TCRdb redid the calling of the 5' RACE reads with MiXCR, one entry per CDR3 protein. The sample consists of 650,000 to 700,000 distinct CDR3 sequences, over 40% of them appearing once. The specimen sequenced was blood. The source is a woman of 80 years or more in good health.

V gene TRBV5-1 combines with J gene TRBJ1-2; 7 bases align to TRBD1. The trim removed 4 bases at V and 4 bases at J, leaving 7 bases unmatched. This CDR3 contains 14 residues. Germline values: CDR1 SGHRS, CDR2 YFSETQ. The CDR3 loop is CASSITPGGYGYTF. CDR3 bases: TGCGCCAGCAGCATAACACCAGGGGGCTATGGCTACACCTTC.

This clonotype occurred a few times. The V gene is TRBV27, the J gene TRBJ2-7; D remains unclear. Per germline, CDR1 MNHEY and CDR2 SMNVEV (reference sequence). V lost 6 bases and J 3 bases, leaving 12 bases between the germline ends. CDR3 size: 13 residues. The CDR3 reads CASRDSAYYEQYF. The CDR3 coding sequence is TGTGCCAGCAGAGACTCCGCATACTACGAGCAGTACTTC.

The chain couples TRBV4-2 to TRBJ2-1, with D uncertain. V was clipped by 2 bases and J by 8 bases, with 13 bases between them. Germline V gene lookup returns CDR1 LGHNA and CDR2 YNFKEQ. The CDR3 contains 14 residues. In nucleotides, the CDR3 is TGTGCCAGCAGCCAATCCCGGAGAGGCGATGAGCAGTTCTTC. It codes for CASSQSRRGDEQFF.

This clonotype was counted once. This chain connects TRBV12-3 or TRBV12-4 to TRBJ1-5; a possible D gene is TRBD1 (5 bases). Trimming pared 3 bases from V and 7 bases from J, leaving 10 bases between. The CDR3 contains 13 residues. In DNA form, the CDR3 reads TGTGCCAGCAGTTTCGGGGGGTGGCAGCCCCAGCATTTT. This sequence encodes CASSFGGWQPQHF.

This clonotype has only one observation. A much bigger clone sits one base away, suggesting this may be a read error. For the CDR3, the DNA is TGCGCCAGCAGCCCCGGACGGGGATTAGGCTACACCTTC. It is translated as CASSPGRGLGYTF. V and J are TRBV5-1 and TRBJ1-2; D is ambiguous. CDR1 and CDR2 from the germline V gene are SGHRS and YFSETQ. V was clipped by 4 bases and J by 8 bases, with 15 bases between them. The length of the CDR3 is 13 residues.

This clonotype has more than one count but fewer than ten. A much larger clone is a single base away; this may be a read error. V gene TRBV6-1 combines with J gene TRBJ2-5; 8 bases align to TRBD2. Germline CDR1 MNHNS, CDR2 SASEGT. The J segment lost 11 bases and the V segment lost 6 bases, leaving 17 bases of the junction unmatched. The CDR3 has 15 residues. The CDR3 protein is CASSFQAGARDEQYF. In DNA form, the CDR3 reads TGTGCCAGCAGCTTTCAAGCGGGGGCCAGGGATGAGCAGTACTTC.

This sequence joins TRBV7-2 and TRBJ1-1; D gene ambiguous. Germline V CDR1 and CDR2: SGHTA, FQGNSA. V was pared by 5 bases and J by 7 bases, with 11 bases between. The length of the CDR3 is 12 residues. As DNA, the CDR3 is TGTGCCAGCAGCCCTAATGGGGTTGAAGCTTTCTTT. Encoded protein: CASSPNGVEAFF. Full variable domain (missing parts from reference TRBV7-2 and TRBJ1-1): GAGVSQSPSNKVTEKGKDVELRCDPISGHTALYWYRQSLGQGLEFLIYFQGNSAPDKSGLPSDRFSAERTGGSVSTLTIQRTQQEDSAVYLCASSPNGVEAFFGQGTRLTVV.

The rearrangement uses TRBV28 and TRBJ2-3, with D possibly being TRBD2 (6 bases). Germline CDR1 MDHEN, CDR2 SYDVKM. The CDR3 is made up of 13 amino acids. V was clipped by 6 bases and J by 5 bases, with 12 bases between them. CDR3 protein: CASRPRERDTQYF. The CDR3 DNA reads TGTGCCAGCAGACCCCGGGAGAGAGATACGCAGTATTTT.

This clonotype was counted a single time. The chain recombines TRBV7-2 with TRBJ2-3; 9 nucleotides align to TRBD1. Trimming removed 5 bases from V and 3 bases from J; junction bases left unmatched: 3. CDR3 length: 14 amino acids. Germline values: CDR1 SGHTA, CDR2 FQGNSA. The CDR3 region has the DNA TGTGCCAGCAGCCGACAGGGGGTTACAGATACGCAGTATTTT. It encodes CASSRQGVTDTQYF. The full variable domain, its missing parts supplied by reference TRBV7-2 and TRBJ2-3, is GAGVSQSPSNKVTEKGKDVELRCDPISGHTALYWYRQSLGQGLEFLIYFQGNSAPDKSGLPSDRFSAERTGGSVSTLTIQRTQQEDSAVYLCASSRQGVTDTQYFGPGTRLTVL.